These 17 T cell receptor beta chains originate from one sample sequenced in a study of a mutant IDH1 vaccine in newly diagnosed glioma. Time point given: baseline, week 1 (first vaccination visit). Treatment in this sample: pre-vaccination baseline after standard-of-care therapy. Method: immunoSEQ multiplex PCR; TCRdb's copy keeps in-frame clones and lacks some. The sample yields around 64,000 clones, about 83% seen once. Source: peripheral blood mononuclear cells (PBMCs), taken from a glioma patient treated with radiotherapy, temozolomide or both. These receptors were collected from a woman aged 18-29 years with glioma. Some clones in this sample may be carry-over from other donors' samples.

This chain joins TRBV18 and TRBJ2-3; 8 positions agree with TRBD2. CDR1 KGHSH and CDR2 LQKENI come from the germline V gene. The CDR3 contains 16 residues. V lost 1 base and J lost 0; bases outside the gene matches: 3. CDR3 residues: CASSPLSGGSTDTQYF. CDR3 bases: TGTGCCAGCTCACCACTGAGCGGGGGAAGCACAGATACGCAGTATTTT. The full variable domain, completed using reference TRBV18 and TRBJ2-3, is NAGVMQNPRHLVRRRGQEARLRCSPMKGHSHVYWYRQLPEEGLKFMVYLQKENIIDESGMPKERFSAEFPKEGPSILRIQQVVRGDSAAYFCASSPLSGGSTDTQYFGPGTRLTVL.

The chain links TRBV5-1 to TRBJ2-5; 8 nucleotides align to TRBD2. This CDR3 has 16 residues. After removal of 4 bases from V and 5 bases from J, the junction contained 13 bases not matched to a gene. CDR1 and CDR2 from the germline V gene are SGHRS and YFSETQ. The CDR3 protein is CASSPGGGARRETQYF. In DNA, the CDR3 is TGCGCCAGCAGCCCGGGGGGGGGTGCCCGGAGGGAGACCCAGTACTTC.

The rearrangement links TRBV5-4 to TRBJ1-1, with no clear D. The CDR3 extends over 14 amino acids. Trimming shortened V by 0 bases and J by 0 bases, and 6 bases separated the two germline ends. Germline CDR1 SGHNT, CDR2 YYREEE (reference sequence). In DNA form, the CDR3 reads TGTGCCAGCAGCTTGGTCGGACTGAACACTGAAGCTTTCTTT. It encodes CASSLVGLNTEAFF.

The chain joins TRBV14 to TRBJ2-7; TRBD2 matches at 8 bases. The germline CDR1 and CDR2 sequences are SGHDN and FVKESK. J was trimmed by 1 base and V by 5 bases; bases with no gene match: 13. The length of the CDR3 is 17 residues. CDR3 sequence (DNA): TGTGCCAGCAGCGGAGCGGGAGTTAATAGGTGGTCCTACGAGCAGTACTTC. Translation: CASSGAGVNRWSYEQYF. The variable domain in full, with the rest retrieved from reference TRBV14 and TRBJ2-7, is EAGVTQFPSHSVIEKGQTVTLRCDPISGHDNLYWYRRVMGKEIKFLLHFVKESKQDESGMPNNRFLAERTGGTYSTLKVQPAELEDSGVYFCASSGAGVNRWSYEQYFGPGTRLTVT.

DNA for the CDR3: TGTGCCAGCAGGGCCGTTGGGACGCCCTACGAGCAGTACTTC. It encodes CASRAVGTPYEQYF. The chain joins TRBV6-1 to TRBJ2-7, with D perhaps matching TRBD1 or TRBD2 (5 bases each). Trimming took off 6 bases at V and 2 bases at J, with 14 bases between the two ends. Germline CDR1 MNHNS, CDR2 SASEGT. The CDR3 totals 14 residues.

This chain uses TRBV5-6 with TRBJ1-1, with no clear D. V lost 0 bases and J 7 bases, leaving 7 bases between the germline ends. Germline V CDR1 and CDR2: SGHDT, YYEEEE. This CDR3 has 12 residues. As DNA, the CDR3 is TGTGCCAGCAGCTTGGGAGGGATTGAAGCTTTCTTT. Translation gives CASSLGGIEAFF.

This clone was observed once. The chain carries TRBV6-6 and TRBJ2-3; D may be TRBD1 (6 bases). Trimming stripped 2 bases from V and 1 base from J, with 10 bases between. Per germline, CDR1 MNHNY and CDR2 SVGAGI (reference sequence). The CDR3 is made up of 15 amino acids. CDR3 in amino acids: CASSYGGPRTDTQYF. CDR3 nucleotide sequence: TGTGCCAGCAGTTACGGGGGCCCACGCACAGATACGCAGTATTTT.

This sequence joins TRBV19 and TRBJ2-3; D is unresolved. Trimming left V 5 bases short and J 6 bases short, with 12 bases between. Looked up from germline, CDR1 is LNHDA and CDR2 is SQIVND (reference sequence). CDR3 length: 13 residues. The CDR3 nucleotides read TGTGCCAGTAGTCCCCGGGCTGACGATACGCAGTATTTT. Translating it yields CASSPRADDTQYF.

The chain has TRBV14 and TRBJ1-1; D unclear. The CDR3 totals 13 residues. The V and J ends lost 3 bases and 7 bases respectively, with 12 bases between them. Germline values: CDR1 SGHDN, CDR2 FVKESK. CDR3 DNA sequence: TGTGCCAGCAGCCACCTATTAGTCGGTGAAGCTTTCTTT. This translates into CASSHLLVGEAFF.

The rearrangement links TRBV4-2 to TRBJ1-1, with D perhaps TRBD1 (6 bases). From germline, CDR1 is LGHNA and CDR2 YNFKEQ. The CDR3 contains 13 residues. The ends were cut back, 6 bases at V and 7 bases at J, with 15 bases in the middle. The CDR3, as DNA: TGTGCCAGCAGTAGCCGAAGGGGGGATGAAGCTTTCTTT. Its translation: CASSSRRGDEAFF.

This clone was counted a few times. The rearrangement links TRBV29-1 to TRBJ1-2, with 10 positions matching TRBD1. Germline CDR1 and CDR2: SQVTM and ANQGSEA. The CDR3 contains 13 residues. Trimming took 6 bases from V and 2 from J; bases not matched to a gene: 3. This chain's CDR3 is CSVVTGGNYGYTF. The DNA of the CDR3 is TGCAGCGTCGTGACAGGGGGCAACTATGGCTACACCTTC. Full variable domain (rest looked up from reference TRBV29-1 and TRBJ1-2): SAVISQKPSRDICQRGTSLTIQCQVDSQVTMMFWYRQQPGQSLTLIATANQGSEATYESGFVIDKFPISRPNLTFSTLTVSNMSPEDSSIYLCSVVTGGNYGYTFGSGTRLTVV.

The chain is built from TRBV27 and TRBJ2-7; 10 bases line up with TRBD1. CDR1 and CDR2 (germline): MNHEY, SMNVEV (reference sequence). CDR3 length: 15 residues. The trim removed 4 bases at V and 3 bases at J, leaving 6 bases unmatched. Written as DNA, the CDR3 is TGTGCCAGCAGTTCTCCGGGACAGGGGTTCTACGAGCAGTACTTC. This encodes CASSSPGQGFYEQYF.

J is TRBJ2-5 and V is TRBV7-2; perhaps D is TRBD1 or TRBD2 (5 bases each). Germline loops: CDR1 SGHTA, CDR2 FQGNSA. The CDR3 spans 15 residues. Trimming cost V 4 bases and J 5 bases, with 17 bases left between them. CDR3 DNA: TGTGCCAGCAGCTCACAGAGGGGATTAGTTGAGACCCAGTACTTC. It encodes CASSSQRGLVETQYF.

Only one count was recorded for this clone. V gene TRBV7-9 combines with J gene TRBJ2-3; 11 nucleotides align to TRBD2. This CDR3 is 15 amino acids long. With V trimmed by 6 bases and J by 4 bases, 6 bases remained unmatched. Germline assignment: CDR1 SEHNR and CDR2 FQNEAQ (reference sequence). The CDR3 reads CASRPGSGGADTQYF. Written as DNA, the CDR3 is TGTGCCAGCAGGCCTGGTAGCGGGGGGGCAGATACGCAGTATTTT.

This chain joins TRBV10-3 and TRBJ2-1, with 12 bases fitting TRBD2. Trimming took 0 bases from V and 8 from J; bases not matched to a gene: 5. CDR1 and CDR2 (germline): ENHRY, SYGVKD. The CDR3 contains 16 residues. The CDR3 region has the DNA TGTGCCATCAGTGAGTCGCGGACTAGCGGGGCCGATGAGCAGTTCTTC. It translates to CAISESRTSGADEQFF.

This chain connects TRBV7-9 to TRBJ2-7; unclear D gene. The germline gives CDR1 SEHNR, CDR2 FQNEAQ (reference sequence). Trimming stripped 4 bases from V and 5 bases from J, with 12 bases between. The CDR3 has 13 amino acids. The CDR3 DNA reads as TGTGCCAGCAGCTCCCACGGTAGGAACGAGCAGTACTTC. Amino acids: CASSSHGRNEQYF.

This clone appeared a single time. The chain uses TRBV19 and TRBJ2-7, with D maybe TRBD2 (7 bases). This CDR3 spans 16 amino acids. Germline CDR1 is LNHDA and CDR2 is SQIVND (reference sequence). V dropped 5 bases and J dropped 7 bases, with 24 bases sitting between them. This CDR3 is CASSFLAEGGFGEQYF. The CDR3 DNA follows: TGTGCCAGTAGTTTCCTAGCGGAGGGGGGATTCGGGGAGCAGTACTTC.